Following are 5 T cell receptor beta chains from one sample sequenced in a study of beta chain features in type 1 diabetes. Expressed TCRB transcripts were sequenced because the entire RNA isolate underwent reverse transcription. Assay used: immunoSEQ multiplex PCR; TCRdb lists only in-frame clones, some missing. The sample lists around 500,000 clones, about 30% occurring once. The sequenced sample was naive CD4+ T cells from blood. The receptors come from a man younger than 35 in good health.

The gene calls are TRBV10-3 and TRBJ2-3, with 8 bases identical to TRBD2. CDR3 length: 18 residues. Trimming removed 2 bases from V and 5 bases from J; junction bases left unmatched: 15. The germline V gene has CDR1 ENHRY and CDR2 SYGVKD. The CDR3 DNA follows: TGTGCCATCAGTGAGCCAACTACAGCGGGGGATGGAGAAGATACGCAGTATTTT. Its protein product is CAISEPTTAGDGEDTQYF.

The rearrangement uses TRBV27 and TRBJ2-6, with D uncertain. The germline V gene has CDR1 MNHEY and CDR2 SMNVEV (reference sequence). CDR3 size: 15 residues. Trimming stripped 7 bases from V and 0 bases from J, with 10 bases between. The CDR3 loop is CASTRVGSGANVLTF. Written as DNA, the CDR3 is TGTGCCAGCACCCGGGTGGGCTCTGGGGCCAACGTCCTGACTTTC. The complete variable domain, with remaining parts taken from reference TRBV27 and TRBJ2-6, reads EAQVTQNPRYLITVTGKKLTVTCSQNMNHEYMSWYRQDPGLGLRQIYYSMNVEVTDKGDVPEGYKVSRKEKRNFPLILESPSPNQTSLYFCASTRVGSGANVLTFGAGSRLTVL.

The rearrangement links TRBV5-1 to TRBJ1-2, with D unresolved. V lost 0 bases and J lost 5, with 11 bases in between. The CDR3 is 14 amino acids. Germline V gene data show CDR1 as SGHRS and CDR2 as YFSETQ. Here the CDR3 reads CASSLEELGYGYTF. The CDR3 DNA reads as TGCGCCAGCAGCTTGGAGGAGCTGGGGTATGGCTACACCTTC. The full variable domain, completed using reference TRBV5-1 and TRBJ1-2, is KAGVTQTPRYLIKTRGQQVTLSCSPISGHRSVSWYQQTPGQGLQFLFEYFSETQRNKGNFPGRFSGRQFSNSRSEMNVSTLELGDSALYLCASSLEELGYGYTFGSGTRLTVV.

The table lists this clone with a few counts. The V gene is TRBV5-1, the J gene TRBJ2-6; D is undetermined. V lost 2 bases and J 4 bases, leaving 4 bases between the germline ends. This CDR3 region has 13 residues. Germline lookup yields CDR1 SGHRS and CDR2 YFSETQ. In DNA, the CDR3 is TGCGCCAGCAGCTTTGGCGGGGCCAACGTCCTGACTTTC. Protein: CASSFGGANVLTF.

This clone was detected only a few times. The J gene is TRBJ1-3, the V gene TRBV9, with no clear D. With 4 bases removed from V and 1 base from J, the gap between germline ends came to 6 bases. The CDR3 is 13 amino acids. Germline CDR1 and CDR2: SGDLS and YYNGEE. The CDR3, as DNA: TGTGCCAGCAGCTCTAGATCTGGAAACACCATATATTTT. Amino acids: CASSSRSGNTIYF.